This T cell receptor (beta chain) comes out of a study of T cell repertoires in cytomegalovirus infection. About the research overall: HLA-C-restricted CMV epitopes, recently identified, and well-studied HLA-B-restricted ones were used by the study. CMV infection together with matching HLA type was indicated by public TCR beta signatures.

Study results and limitations: Carriage of CMV together with the relevant HLA was identifiable through cumulative public TCR beta family frequency.

The CDR3 sequence is 15 residues long. CDR1 and CDR2 (germline): MNHNS, SASEGT. TCRdb analysed the reads with MiXCR anew, one entry per CDR3 protein. The sample carries approximately 730,000 distinct CDR3 sequences, around 35% recorded once. A remark on this clonotype: The antigen is not known. A junction end diverges from the germline sequence, so it may reflect a read error.

The specimen comprised cultured PBMCs, sampled from culture after CMV antigen stimulation. The TCR originated in a human donor in good health (CMV status not recorded). Some clones in this sample may be carry-over from other donors' samples. The chain links TRBV6-1 to TRBJ2-7; perhaps D is TRBD1 or TRBD2 (6 bases each). CDR3 region: CASSEGGLTIYEQYF. CDR3 coding DNA: TGTGCCAGCAGCGAAGGGGGGTTGACGATCTACGAGCAGTACTTC.